The rows below give T cell receptor beta chains drawn from one sample of a study of blood T cell repertoires in COVID-19. Generated by immunoSEQ multiplex PCR, the TCRdb table keeps only in-frame clones and is missing some. This table has roughly 500,000 clones, approximately 92% appearing once. Specimen: peripheral blood. These receptors all stem from a man aged 18-30 years with COVID-19, enrolled during active disease. Both conserved end residues are part of each CDR3. Fields, in order: D gene, clone size, V gene, J gene, CDR3 protein, CDR3 DNA. A D gene is named only where the DNA matches it firmly. Clone size appears in some rows only: once, few, many, or a class for an expanded clone.

NA	NA	TRBV15	TRBJ1-2	CATRTEYNYGYTF	TGTGCCACCAGGACAGAATATAACTATGGCTACACCTTC
TRBD2	NA	TRBV15	TRBJ2-7	CATSLAGGLPEQYF	TGTGCCACCAGCTTAGCGGGAGGGCTCCCCGAGCAGTACTTC
TRBD1	NA	TRBV4-1	TRBJ1-5	CASSQEGQFGSQPQHF	TGCGCCAGCAGCCAAGAGGGACAGTTTGGGAGTCAGCCCCAGCATTTT
TRBD2	NA	TRBV5-5	TRBJ2-7	CASTPYSGSWEQYF	TGTGCCAGCACTCCGTATAGCGGGAGTTGGGAGCAGTACTTC
TRBD2	NA	TRBV6-1	TRBJ2-3	CASSDFWEGLSDTQYF	TGTGCCAGCAGTGATTTTTGGGAGGGCCTTTCAGATACGCAGTATTTT
TRBD2	NA	TRBV9	TRBJ2-3	CASSASGRAITDTQYF	TGTGCCAGCAGCGCTAGCGGGAGGGCAATCACAGATACGCAGTATTTT
NA	NA	TRBV14	TRBJ1-1	CASSRLAMNTEAFF	TGTGCCAGCAGCCGATTAGCCATGAACACTGAAGCTTTCTTT
TRBD1	NA	TRBV6-2/TRBV6-3	TRBJ1-1	CASSYTGAAPEAFF	TGTGCCAGCAGTTACACAGGGGCGGCCCCTGAAGCTTTCTTT
TRBD1	NA	TRBV24-1	TRBJ1-4	CATLTLDRRRDDEKLFF	TGTGCCACCTTGACCCTGGACAGGAGGAGGGATGATGAAAAACTGTTTTTT
TRBD2	NA	TRBV5-5	TRBJ2-3	CASSLAFRDYSTDTQYF	TGTGCCAGCAGCTTGGCCTTCCGGGACTATAGCACAGATACGCAGTATTTT
NA	NA	TRBV7-2	TRBJ2-1	CASSSDYFYNEQFF	TGTGCCAGCAGCTCGGACTACTTCTACAATGAGCAGTTCTTC
NA	NA	TRBV6-2/TRBV6-3	TRBJ1-5	CASSYGSLPSGQPQHF	TGTGCCAGCAGTTACGGCTCGTTACCGTCGGGTCAGCCCCAGCATTTT
TRBD1	NA	TRBV27	TRBJ1-5	CASSPGQGGLKSQPQHF	TGTGCCAGCAGTCCAGGACAGGGAGGGCTAAAGAGTCAGCCCCAGCATTTT
TRBD1	NA	TRBV30	TRBJ2-5	CAGGQGSAKTQYF	TGTGCCGGGGGACAGGGGTCTGCGAAGACCCAGTACTTC
NA	NA	TRBV6-5	TRBJ2-5	CASQADPYQETQYF	TGTGCCAGCCAAGCGGATCCGTACCAAGAGACCCAGTACTTC
NA	NA	TRBV11-3	TRBJ2-3	CASSPTGYTQYF	TGTGCCAGCAGCCCAACGGGATATACGCAGTATTTT
TRBD2	NA	TRBV5-1	TRBJ2-5	CASSLNSGREETQYF	TGCGCCAGCAGCTTGAATAGCGGGAGGGAAGAGACCCAGTACTTC
TRBD2	NA	TRBV24-1	TRBJ2-1	CATKTSGSDEQFF	TGTGCCACCAAGACTAGCGGGAGCGATGAGCAGTTCTTC
NA	NA	TRBV3-1/TRBV3-2	TRBJ1-2	CASSLRESGYTF	TGTGCCAGCAGCCTCCGGGAGAGTGGCTACACCTTC
NA	NA	TRBV6-1	TRBJ2-5	CASSETGLGAKTQYF	TGTGCCAGCAGTGAGACTGGCCTGGGGGCAAAGACCCAGTACTTC
TRBD2	once	TRBV5-1	TRBJ2-3	CASSPTSGMSPDTQYF	TGCGCCAGCAGCCCAACTAGCGGAATGTCCCCAGATACGCAGTATTTT
TRBD1	NA	TRBV3-1/TRBV3-2	TRBJ1-4	CASSPWDRGVEKLFF	TGTGCCAGCAGCCCCTGGGACAGGGGAGTGGAAAAACTGTTTTTT
TRBD2	NA	TRBV3-1/TRBV3-2	TRBJ2-7	CASSQAWGGSYEQYF	TGTGCCAGCAGCCAAGCCTGGGGGGGTTCCTACGAGCAGTACTTC
NA	NA	TRBV19	TRBJ1-5	CASSSGNNQPQHF	TGTGCCAGTAGTAGCGGGAACAATCAGCCCCAGCATTTT
TRBD1	NA	TRBV11-3	TRBJ2-7	CASSSSGTGGSYEQYF	TGTGCCAGCAGCTCTTCCGGGACAGGGGGCTCCTACGAGCAGTACTTC
TRBD1	NA	TRBV7-3	TRBJ1-2	CASSLSSLLRQGSKGYTF	TGTGCCAGCAGCTTAAGTTCGTTATTGAGACAGGGAAGTAAAGGCTACACCTTC
NA	NA	TRBV2	TRBJ2-4	CASSGRSPENIQYF	TGTGCCAGCAGTGGAAGGAGCCCCGAAAACATTCAGTACTTC
TRBD2	NA	TRBV6-5	TRBJ2-5	CASSYSASGGEGTQYF	TGTGCCAGCAGTTACTCTGCTAGCGGGGGGGAAGGGACCCAGTACTTC
TRBD1	NA	TRBV2	TRBJ2-5	CASKRQGAGETQYF	TGTGCCAGCAAACGGCAGGGGGCGGGAGAGACCCAGTACTTC
TRBD1	NA	TRBV5-4	TRBJ1-2	CASSLEATGEYYGYTF	TGTGCCAGCAGCCTTGAAGCGACAGGGGAATACTATGGCTACACCTTC